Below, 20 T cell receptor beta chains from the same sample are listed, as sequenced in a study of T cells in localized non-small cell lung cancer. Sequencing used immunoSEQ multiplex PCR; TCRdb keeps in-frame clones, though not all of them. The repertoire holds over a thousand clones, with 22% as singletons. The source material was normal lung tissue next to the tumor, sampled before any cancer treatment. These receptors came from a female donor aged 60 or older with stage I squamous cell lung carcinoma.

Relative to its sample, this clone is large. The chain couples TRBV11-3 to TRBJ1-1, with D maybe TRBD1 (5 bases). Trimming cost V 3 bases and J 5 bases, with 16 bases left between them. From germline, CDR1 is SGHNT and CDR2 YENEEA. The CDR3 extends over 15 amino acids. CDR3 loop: CASSLGGGVGTEAFF. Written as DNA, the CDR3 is TGTGCCAGCAGCTTGGGTGGGGGAGTAGGGACTGAAGCTTTCTTT.

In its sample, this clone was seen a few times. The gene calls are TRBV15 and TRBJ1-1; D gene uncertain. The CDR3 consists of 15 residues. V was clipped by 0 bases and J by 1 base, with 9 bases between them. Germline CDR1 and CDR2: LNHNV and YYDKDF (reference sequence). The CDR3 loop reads CATSRDPGSNTEAFF. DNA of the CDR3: TGTGCCACCAGCAGAGACCCAGGATCGAACACTGAAGCTTTCTTT.

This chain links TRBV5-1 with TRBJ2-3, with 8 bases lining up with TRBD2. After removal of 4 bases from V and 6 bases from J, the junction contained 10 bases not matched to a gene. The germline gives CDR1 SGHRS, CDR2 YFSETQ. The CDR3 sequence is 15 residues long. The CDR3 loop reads CASSPGVAGRDTQYF. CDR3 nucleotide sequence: TGCGCCAGCAGCCCCGGGGTAGCGGGGAGGGATACGCAGTATTTT.

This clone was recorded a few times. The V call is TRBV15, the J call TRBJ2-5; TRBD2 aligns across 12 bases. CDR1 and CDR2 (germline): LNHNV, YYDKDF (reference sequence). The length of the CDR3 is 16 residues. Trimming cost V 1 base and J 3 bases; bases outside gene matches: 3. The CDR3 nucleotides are TGTGCCACCAGCAGAGGAGGACTAGCGGGGAAAGAGACCCAGTACTTC. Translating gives CATSRGGLAGKETQYF.

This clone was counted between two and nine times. The CDR3 DNA reads as TGTGCCAGCAGCTTAGGTGGGGGGACTTACGAGCAGTACTTC. Translation gives CASSLGGGTYEQYF. The chain has TRBV11-3 and TRBJ2-7, with TRBD2 as a possible D gene (6 bases). The V gene lost 1 base and the J gene lost 4 bases, with 11 bases spanning the gap. Looked up from germline, CDR1 is SGHNT and CDR2 is YENEEA. The CDR3 runs 14 residues.

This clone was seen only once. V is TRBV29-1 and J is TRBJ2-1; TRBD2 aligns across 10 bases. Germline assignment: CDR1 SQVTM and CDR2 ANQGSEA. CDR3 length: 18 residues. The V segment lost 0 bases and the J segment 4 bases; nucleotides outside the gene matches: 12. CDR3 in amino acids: CSVEDQASGRDVYNEQFF. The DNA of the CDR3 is TGCAGCGTTGAAGATCAGGCTAGCGGGAGAGACGTTTACAATGAGCAGTTCTTC.

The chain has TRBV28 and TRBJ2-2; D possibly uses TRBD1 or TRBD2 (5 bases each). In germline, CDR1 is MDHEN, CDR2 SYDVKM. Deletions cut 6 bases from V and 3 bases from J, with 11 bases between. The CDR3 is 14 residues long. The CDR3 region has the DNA TGTGCCAGCAGGCCGGGACCCTACACCGGGGAGCTGTTTTTT. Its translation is CASRPGPYTGELFF.

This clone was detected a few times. CDR3: CASSEGTNEKLFF. The CDR3 bases are TGTGCCAGCAGTGAAGGGACCAATGAAAAACTGTTTTTT. The chain couples TRBV6-1 to TRBJ1-4; D is undetermined. The CDR3 sequence is 13 residues long. V lost 1 base to trimming and J lost 5 bases, with 5 bases between them. CDR1 MNHNS and CDR2 SASEGT come from the germline V gene.

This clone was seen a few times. Written as DNA, the CDR3 is TGTGCCAGTACCCCGTGGGTGCAGAGCGACTATGGCTACACCTTC. Translated, it gives CASTPWVQSDYGYTF. The chain links TRBV19 to TRBJ1-2, with D hard to call. This CDR3 has 15 amino acids. V lost 7 bases to trimming and J lost 3 bases, with 18 bases between them. CDR1 LNHDA and CDR2 SQIVND come from the germline V gene (reference sequence).

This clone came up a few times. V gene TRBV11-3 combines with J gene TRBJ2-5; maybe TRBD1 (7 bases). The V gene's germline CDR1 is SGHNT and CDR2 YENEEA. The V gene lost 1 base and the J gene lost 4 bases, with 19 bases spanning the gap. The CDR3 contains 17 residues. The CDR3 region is CASSLVGGGDGGETQYF. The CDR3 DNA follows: TGTGCCAGCAGCTTAGTTGGAGGGGGCGACGGAGGAGAGACCCAGTACTTC.

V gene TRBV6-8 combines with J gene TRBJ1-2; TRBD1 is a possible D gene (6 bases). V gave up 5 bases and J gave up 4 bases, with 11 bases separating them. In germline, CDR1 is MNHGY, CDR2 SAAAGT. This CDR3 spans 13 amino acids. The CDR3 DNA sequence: TGTGCCAGCAGTGTGGACAGAACCTATGGCTACACCTTC. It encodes CASSVDRTYGYTF.

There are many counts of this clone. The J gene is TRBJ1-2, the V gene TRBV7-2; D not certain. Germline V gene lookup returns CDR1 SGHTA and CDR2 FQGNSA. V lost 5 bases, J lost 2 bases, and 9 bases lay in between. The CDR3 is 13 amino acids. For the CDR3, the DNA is TGTGCCAGCAGCCCCCCGGGGAACTATGGCTACACCTTC. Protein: CASSPPGNYGYTF.

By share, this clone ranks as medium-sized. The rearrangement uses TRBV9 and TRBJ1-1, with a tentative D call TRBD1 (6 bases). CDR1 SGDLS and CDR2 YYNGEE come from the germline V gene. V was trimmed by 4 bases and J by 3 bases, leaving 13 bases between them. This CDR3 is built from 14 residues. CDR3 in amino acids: CASSLQGGDTEAFF. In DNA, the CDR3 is TGTGCCAGCAGCYTACAGGGAGGGGACACTGAAGCTTTCTTT.

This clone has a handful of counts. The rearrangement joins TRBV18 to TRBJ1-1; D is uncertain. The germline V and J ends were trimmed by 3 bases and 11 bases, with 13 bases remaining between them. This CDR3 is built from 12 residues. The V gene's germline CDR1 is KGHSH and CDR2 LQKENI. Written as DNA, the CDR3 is TGTGCCAGCTCACCGAACTCCTTCGGGGCTTTCTTT. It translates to CASSPNSFGAFF.

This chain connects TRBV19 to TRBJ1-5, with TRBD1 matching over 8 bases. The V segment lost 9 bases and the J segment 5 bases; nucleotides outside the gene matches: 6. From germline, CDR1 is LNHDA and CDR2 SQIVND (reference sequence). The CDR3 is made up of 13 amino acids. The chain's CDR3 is CASRGTGDQPQHF. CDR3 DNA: TGTGCCAGCCGTGGGACAGGCGATCAGCCCCAGCATTTT.

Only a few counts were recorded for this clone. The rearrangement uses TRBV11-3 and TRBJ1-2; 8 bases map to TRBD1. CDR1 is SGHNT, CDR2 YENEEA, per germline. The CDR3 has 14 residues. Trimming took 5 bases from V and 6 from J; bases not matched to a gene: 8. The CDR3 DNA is TGTGCCAGCAGCCCTCATCGGACAGGGAATGGCTACACCTTC. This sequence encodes CASSPHRTGNGYTF.

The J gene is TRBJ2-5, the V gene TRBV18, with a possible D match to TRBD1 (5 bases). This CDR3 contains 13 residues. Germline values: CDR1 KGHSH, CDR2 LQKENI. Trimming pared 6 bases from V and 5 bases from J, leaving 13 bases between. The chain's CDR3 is CASSATELETQYF. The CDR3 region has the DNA TGTGCCAGCTCGGCGACAGAATTGGAGACCCAGTACTTC. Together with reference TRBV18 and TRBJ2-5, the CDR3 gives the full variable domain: NAGVMQNPRHLVRRRGQEARLRCSPMKGHSHVYWYRQLPEEGLKFMVYLQKENIIDESGMPKERFSAEFPKEGPSILRIQQVVRGDSAAYFCASSATELETQYFGPGTRLLVL.

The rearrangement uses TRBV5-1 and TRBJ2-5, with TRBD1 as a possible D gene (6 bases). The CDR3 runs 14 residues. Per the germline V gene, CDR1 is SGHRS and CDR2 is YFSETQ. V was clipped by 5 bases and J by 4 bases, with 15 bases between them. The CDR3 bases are TGCGCCAGCAGAACAGGGTTGGGTGGAGAGACCCAGTACTTC. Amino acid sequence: CASRTGLGGETQYF.

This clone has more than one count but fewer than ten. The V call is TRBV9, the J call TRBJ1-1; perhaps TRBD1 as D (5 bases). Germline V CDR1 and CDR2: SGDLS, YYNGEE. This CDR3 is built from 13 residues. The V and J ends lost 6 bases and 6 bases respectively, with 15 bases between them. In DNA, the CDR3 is TGTGCCAGCAATCTCCAGGGTAATGCTGAAGCTTTCTTT. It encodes CASNLQGNAEAFF.

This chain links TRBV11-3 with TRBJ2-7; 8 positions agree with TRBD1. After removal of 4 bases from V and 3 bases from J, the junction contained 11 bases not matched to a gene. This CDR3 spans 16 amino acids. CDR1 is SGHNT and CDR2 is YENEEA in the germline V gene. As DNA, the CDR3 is TGTGCCAGCAGCTCAACCCCGGGACAGGCCTTCTACGAGCAGTACTTC. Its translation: CASSSTPGQAFYEQYF. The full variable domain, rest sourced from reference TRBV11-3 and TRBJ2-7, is EAGVVQSPRYKIIEKKQPVAFWCNPISGHNTLYWYLQNLGQGPELLIRYENEEAVDDSQLPKDRFSAERLKGVDSTLKIQPAELGDSAVYLCASSSTPGQAFYEQYFGPGTRLTVT.